These 21 T cell receptor beta chains were sequenced from one sample in a study of cytomegalovirus exposure and HLA in healthy donors. The PCR ran on 60 Vbeta and 13 Jbeta primers. Here immunoSEQ multiplex PCR was the method, and the copy in TCRdb shows in-frame clones only, minus some. The sample carries about 180,000 clones, about 77% recorded once. Material: PBMCs. These receptors all come from a woman aged 30 to 39 in good health and CMV-seropositive.

The chain has TRBV25-1 and TRBJ1-3, with TRBD1 matching over 10 bases. J lost 6 bases, V lost 5 bases, and 4 bases had no gene match. This CDR3 spans 14 amino acids. Germline CDR1 MGHDK, CDR2 SYGVNS. CDR3 sequence (DNA): TGTGCCAGCAGTTTGACAGGGGGCGTAAACACCATATATTTT. Translation gives CASSLTGGVNTIYF.

The chain joins TRBV6-4 to TRBJ2-2; possible D gene TRBD1, 6 bases. Germline-derived CDR1 and CDR2 are MRHNA and SNTAGT. V was cut by 6 bases and J by 15 bases, with 11 bases left in between. The CDR3 runs 10 residues. The CDR3 DNA sequence: TGTGCCAGCAGAAACAGGGTGGTGTTTTTT. Translation: CASRNRVVFF.

Regarding this clone: The junction differs from germline at one of its ends, possibly a read error. The chain recombines TRBV7-9 with TRBJ2-7; D remains unclear. This CDR3 has 13 residues. Per the germline V gene, CDR1 is SEHNR and CDR2 is FQNEAQ (reference sequence). CDR3 protein: CSSSLRLSLEQYF. The CDR3 DNA follows: TGTTCCAGCAGCCTCCGCCTAAGTCTCGAGCAGTACTTC.

As DNA, the CDR3 is TGTGCCAGCAGCCCCGAAGGGGGTGGCAAAAACATTCAGTACTTC. Amino acids: CASSPEGGGKNIQYF. The genes are TRBV9 and TRBJ2-4; weak D call: TRBD1 (6 bases). The V gene lost 4 bases and the J gene lost 3 bases, with 14 bases spanning the gap. This CDR3 has 15 amino acids. The V gene's germline CDR1 is SGDLS and CDR2 YYNGEE.

The chain links TRBV7-2 to TRBJ2-7, with a weak D call TRBD1 (5 bases). Trimming removed 0 bases at V and 3 bases at J, with 12 bases between. The CDR3 sequence is 15 residues long. The germline V gene encodes CDR1 SGHTA and CDR2 FQGNSA. The CDR3, as DNA: TGTGCCAGCAGCTTAGCGAGTTCAACAGGCTACGAGCAGTACTTC. Translating gives CASSLASSTGYEQYF.

The rearrangement joins TRBV7-9 to TRBJ2-2; 13 bases agree with TRBD2. This CDR3 is 15 amino acids long. Germline V gene sequence: CDR1 SEHNR, CDR2 FQNEAQ (reference sequence). The junction had 3 bases not matched to a gene; V was cut back by 4 bases and J by 7 bases. CDR3 sequence (DNA): TGTGCCAGCAGCTCCAGGACTAGCGGGGGCGGGGAGCTGTTTTTT. It is translated as CASSSRTSGGGELFF.

The gene calls are TRBV4-3 and TRBJ1-2; D remains ambiguous. Germline V gives CDR1 LGHNA, CDR2 YSLEER. Trimming took off 3 bases at V and 2 bases at J, with 7 bases between the two ends. CDR3 length: 13 residues. CDR3 residues: CASSHAGNYGYTF. CDR3 in DNA: TGCGCCAGCAGCCACGCGGGGAACTATGGCTACACCTTC.

This chain uses TRBV7-9 with TRBJ2-6, with D uncertain. V was trimmed by 5 bases and J by 4 bases, leaving 12 bases between them. From germline, CDR1 is SEHNR and CDR2 FQNEAQ (reference sequence). CDR3 length: 15 residues. The CDR3 protein is CASSPLGSGANVLTF. The DNA of the CDR3 is TGTGCCAGCAGCCCTCTCGGTTCCGGGGCCAACGTCCTGACTTTC.

The genes are TRBV5-6 and TRBJ1-2; a weak D match, TRBD1 (5 bases). The CDR3 totals 14 residues. Per the germline V gene, CDR1 is SGHDT and CDR2 is YYEEEE. The germline V and J ends were trimmed by 1 base and 8 bases, with 15 bases remaining between them. CDR3 in DNA: TGTGCCAGCAGCTTGTTAGCAGGGATGGGCGGCTACACCTTC. This sequence encodes CASSLLAGMGGYTF.

This chain uses TRBV28 with TRBJ1-4, with 9 bases lining up with TRBD1. Germline CDR1 is MDHEN and CDR2 is SYDVKM. This CDR3 spans 17 amino acids. Trimming removed 2 bases from V and 3 bases from J; junction bases left unmatched: 7. The CDR3: CASSLGGQGTPNEKLFF. CDR3 DNA: TGTGCCAGCAGTTTAGGCGGACAGGGGACCCCTAATGAAAAACTGTTTTTT.

The rearrangement uses TRBV11-3 and TRBJ2-1; maybe TRBD1 (6 bases). The CDR3 spans 15 residues. V was cut by 1 base and J by 4 bases, with 11 bases left in between. In germline, CDR1 is SGHNT, CDR2 YENEEA. CDR3 DNA sequence: TGTGCCAGCAGCTTAGGGGGGCGGGCTTACAATGAGCAGTTCTTC. This sequence encodes CASSLGGRAYNEQFF. Combining the CDR3 with reference TRBV11-3 and TRBJ2-1 gives the whole variable domain EAGVVQSPRYKIIEKKQPVAFWCNPISGHNTLYWYLQNLGQGPELLIRYENEEAVDDSQLPKDRFSAERLKGVDSTLKIQPAELGDSAVYLCASSLGGRAYNEQFFGPGTRLTVL.

The chain combines TRBV6-1 with TRBJ2-5; the match to TRBD2 covers 7 bases. The J segment lost 5 bases and the V segment lost 3 bases, leaving 3 bases of the junction unmatched. Germline-derived CDR1 and CDR2 are MNHNS and SASEGT. This CDR3 spans 13 amino acids. This CDR3 is CASSDREGETQYF. The CDR3 DNA is TGTGCCAGCAGTGACAGGGAGGGGGAGACCCAGTACTTC.

This clone was seen more than once but under ten times. This chain connects TRBV7-9 to TRBJ2-5; unclear D gene. V was pared by 2 bases and J by 5 bases, with 9 bases between. The CDR3 sequence is 13 residues long. The germline V gene has CDR1 SEHNR and CDR2 FQNEAQ (reference sequence). The CDR3 region has the DNA TGTGCCAGCAGCTTATTGCCCAGGGAGACCCAGTACTTC. Translation: CASSLLPRETQYF.

Only a few counts were recorded for this clone. The gene calls are TRBV27 and TRBJ1-1; D is perhaps TRBD1 (5 bases). V lost 6 bases, J lost 4 bases, and 9 bases lay in between. Germline V gives CDR1 MNHEY, CDR2 SMNVEV (reference sequence). This CDR3 contains 12 residues. CDR3 DNA sequence: TGTGCCAGCAGGGGGGGAGGCACTGAAGCTTTCTTT. Residues: CASRGGGTEAFF.

CDR3 sequence reads: CASRTSASGGNTGELFF. The CDR3, as DNA: TGTGCCAGCAGGACAAGCGCTAGCGGGGGTAACACCGGGGAGCTGTTTTTT. The chain combines TRBV4-2 with TRBJ2-2; 10 bases align to TRBD2. Trimming removed 6 bases from V and 2 bases from J; junction bases left unmatched: 9. Germline lookup yields CDR1 LGHNA and CDR2 YNFKEQ. The CDR3 consists of 17 residues.

The chain carries TRBV30 and TRBJ1-6; 8 positions agree with TRBD1. This CDR3 contains 15 residues. Trimming at V came to 2 bases and at J to 9 bases, leaving 9 bases not matched to a gene. Germline V gene sequence: CDR1 GTSNPN, CDR2 SVGIG (reference sequence). CDR3 protein: CAWSSGGQGSSPLHF. The DNA of the CDR3 is TGTGCCTGGAGTTCGGGAGGACAGGGCAGTTCACCCCTCCACTTT. Combining the CDR3 with reference TRBV30 and TRBJ1-6 gives the whole variable domain SQTIHQWPATLVQPVGSPLSLECTVEGTSNPNLYWYRQAAGRGLQLLFYSVGIGQISSEVPQNLSASRPQDRQFILSSKKLLLSDSGFYLCAWSSGGQGSSPLHFGNGTRLTVT.

Only a few counts were recorded for this clone. The CDR3 DNA follows: TGTGCCAGCAGCTTAGATGTGGGGCGCAATGAGCAGTTCTTC. Translated: CASSLDVGRNEQFF. This chain joins TRBV7-2 and TRBJ2-1; possible D gene TRBD1, 5 bases. The germline V gene has CDR1 SGHTA and CDR2 FQGNSA. This CDR3 has 14 amino acids. Deletions cut 1 base from V and 6 bases from J, with 10 bases between.

CDR3 coding DNA: TGTGCCAGCAGTGAACAGGGGTTGTGGGGCTACACCTTC. Protein product: CASSEQGLWGYTF. This sequence joins TRBV6-5 and TRBJ1-2; 7 bases fit TRBD1. The V gene end was trimmed by 5 bases and the J gene end by 8 bases; junction bases not matched to a gene: 8. This CDR3 region has 13 residues. Per germline, CDR1 MNHEY and CDR2 SVGAGI.

V gene TRBV2 combines with J gene TRBJ1-4; D remains unclear. This CDR3 has 15 residues. Germline CDR1 and CDR2: SNHLY and FYNNEI. Deletions cut 7 bases from V and 0 bases from J, with 12 bases between. CDR3 DNA sequence: TGTGCCAGCAACGTGCCCAGGACAACTAATGAAAAACTGTTTTTT. Amino acids: CASNVPRTTNEKLFF.

The genes are TRBV6-5 and TRBJ2-5; TRBD2 matches 7 bases. Germline V lookup: CDR1 MNHEY, CDR2 SVGAGI. V lost 0 bases, J lost 5 bases, and 0 bases stayed unmatched. The CDR3 has 13 residues. CDR3 sequence (DNA): TGTGCCAGCAGTTACTCGCGGGGGGAGACCCAGTACTTC. Protein: CASSYSRGETQYF.

The rearrangement joins TRBV5-6 to TRBJ2-7; D remains ambiguous. The germline V gene encodes CDR1 SGHDT and CDR2 YYEEEE. Trimming took off 3 bases at V and 7 bases at J, with 11 bases between the two ends. This CDR3 contains 12 residues. The CDR3 loop is CASSSRRAEQYF. The CDR3 DNA follows: TGTGCCAGCAGCTCCCGAAGAGCTGAGCAGTACTTC.